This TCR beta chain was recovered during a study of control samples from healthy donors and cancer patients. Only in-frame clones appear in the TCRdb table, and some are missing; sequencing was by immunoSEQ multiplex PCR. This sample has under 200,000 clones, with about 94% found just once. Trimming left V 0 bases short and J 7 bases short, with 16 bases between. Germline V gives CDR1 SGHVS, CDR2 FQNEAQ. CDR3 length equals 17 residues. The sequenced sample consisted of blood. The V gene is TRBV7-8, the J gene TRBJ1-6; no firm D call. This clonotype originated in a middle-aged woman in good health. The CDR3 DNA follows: TGTGCCAGCAGCTTAGCGCCGAAGGGAATTGCAAATTCACCCCTCCACTTT. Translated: CASSLAPKGIANSPLHF.